Here is one T cell receptor (beta chain) with its context. In the source study's methods: It was from reference gene primer amplification that nucleated cell counts were estimated. Measured with immunoSEQ multiplex PCR; TCRdb has only the in-frame clones, and not every one. The DNA was the basis for D and trimming; V, J and clone size are from that table. The sample lists approximately 230,000 clones, approximately 84% occurring once. This record belongs to a study of blood T cell repertoires in COVID-19. Cohort 3 donors counted as recovered after two negative PCRs, clearance, or resolved symptoms. The receptor comes from a middle-aged man who had recovered from COVID-19. Sequencing was carried out using PBMCs or T cells enriched from blood (not recorded which).

The CDR3 DNA reads as TGTGCCAGCAGTACAAGACAGGGGGGGTACTATGGCTACACCTTC. It is translated as CASSTRQGGYYGYTF. This chain connects TRBV27 to TRBJ1-2; 9 nucleotides agree with TRBD1. The CDR3 totals 15 residues. The V gene's germline CDR1 is MNHEY and CDR2 SMNVEV (reference sequence). V gave up 5 bases and J gave up 3 bases; unmatched junction bases: 7.